This TCR beta chain is from a study of blood T cell repertoires in COVID-19. On the study more broadly: COVID-19 samples collected from the United States, Italy and Spain covered acute and convalescent phases. The analysed material was cDNA or gDNA that came from T cells, B-cell-depleted T cells, or PBMCs.

Generated by immunoSEQ multiplex PCR, the TCRdb table keeps only in-frame clones and is missing some. The sample lists 130,000 or so clones, 70% to 90% occurring once. CDR1 and CDR2 (germline): KGHDR, SFDVKD. The CDR3 runs 15 residues. V lost 3 bases to trimming and J lost 7 bases; unmatched junction nucleotides: 10. The receptor comes from a man aged 65 to 79 with active COVID-19. The sample comprised peripheral blood. The genes are TRBV24-1 and TRBJ1-1; the match to TRBD1 covers 7 bases. CDR3 loop: CATSDGARGGREAFF. Here the CDR3 DNA reads TGTGCCACCAGTGATGGAGCCCGAGGGGGCCGTGAAGCTTTCTTT.